These T cell receptor beta chains were read from a single sample in a study of T cells in Graves' hyperthyroidism and ophthalmopathy. TCRdb used MiXCR to reprocess the multiplex PCR reads, holding one entry per CDR3 protein. The sample carries approximately 380,000 distinct CDR3 sequences, roughly 20% recorded once. Sequenced: blood. These receptors originate from a man between 18 and 35 years old with Graves' ophthalmopathy. The CDR3 runs from the conserved cysteine through the conserved F or W. The order of the fields is J gene, V gene, CDR3 protein.

J gene: TRBJ2-2; V gene: TRBV4-1; CDR3 protein: CASSLPGQGIGTNTGELFF
J gene: TRBJ1-1; V gene: TRBV20-1; CDR3 protein: CSAMIYVGTEAFF
J gene: TRBJ2-7; V gene: TRBV4-1; CDR3 protein: CASSQSWTEHYEQYF
J gene: TRBJ1-6; V gene: TRBV7-8; CDR3 protein: CASSSGQIWNSPLHF
J gene: TRBJ1-2; V gene: TRBV6-1; CDR3 protein: CASRADSGYGYTF
J gene: TRBJ2-1; V gene: TRBV7-9; CDR3 protein: CASSLAGLVGSYNEQFF
J gene: TRBJ1-2; V gene: TRBV6-2/TRBV6-3; CDR3 protein: CASSSVRDLYGYTF
J gene: TRBJ2-3; V gene: TRBV9; CDR3 protein: CASSAGQTLPRTDTQYF
J gene: TRBJ1-2; V gene: TRBV13; CDR3 protein: CASSLVPGAGYGYTF
J gene: TRBJ1-2; V gene: TRBV7-6; CDR3 protein: CASSATGYGYTF
J gene: TRBJ1-2; V gene: TRBV9; CDR3 protein: CASSVGEGYYGYTF
J gene: TRBJ2-1; V gene: TRBV7-8; CDR3 protein: CASRRGAITRGYNEQFF
J gene: TRBJ2-7; V gene: TRBV19; CDR3 protein: CASKNSAGGSSYEQYF
J gene: TRBJ1-6; V gene: TRBV24-1; CDR3 protein: CASSPTEGSPLHF
J gene: TRBJ2-7; V gene: TRBV20-1; CDR3 protein: CSARSTRGRNEQYF
J gene: TRBJ2-5; V gene: TRBV2; CDR3 protein: CASRVLFRDREETQYF
J gene: TRBJ2-3; V gene: TRBV24-1; CDR3 protein: CATSGQQGNTQYF
J gene: TRBJ2-5; V gene: TRBV7-2; CDR3 protein: CASSFLAGASGSTQYF
J gene: TRBJ2-1; V gene: TRBV2; CDR3 protein: CASRRGRDLGQQFF
J gene: TRBJ1-3; V gene: TRBV2; CDR3 protein: CASSGAYSGNTIYF
J gene: TRBJ1-2; V gene: TRBV5-1; CDR3 protein: CASSAITTGYGYTF
J gene: TRBJ1-5; V gene: TRBV15; CDR3 protein: CATSRDQQGRIPISNQPQHF
J gene: TRBJ1-3; V gene: TRBV2; CDR3 protein: CASSEPHSGNTIYF
J gene: TRBJ2-5; V gene: TRBV5-1; CDR3 protein: CASSDGTGGEETQYF
J gene: TRBJ2-3; V gene: TRBV20-1; CDR3 protein: CSADAGASDTQYF
J gene: TRBJ2-7; V gene: TRBV7-9; CDR3 protein: CASSLAGVGRYEQYF
J gene: TRBJ1-1; V gene: TRBV15; CDR3 protein: CAASKTGYSDTEAFF
J gene: TRBJ2-3; V gene: TRBV28; CDR3 protein: CASSLSPGTDTQYF
J gene: TRBJ1-2; V gene: TRBV12-3/TRBV12-4; CDR3 protein: CASSGGTGPPGGYTF
J gene: TRBJ2-3; V gene: TRBV19; CDR3 protein: CASTRTGFSTDTQYF
J gene: TRBJ2-3; V gene: TRBV20-1; CDR3 protein: CSARLAGIDTQYF
J gene: TRBJ1-2; V gene: TRBV6-1; CDR3 protein: CASTGQGDGYTF
J gene: TRBJ1-5; V gene: TRBV6-1; CDR3 protein: CASNRLGQPQHF
J gene: TRBJ1-2; V gene: TRBV6-1; CDR3 protein: CASSPTGTIYGYTF
J gene: TRBJ1-5; V gene: TRBV12-3/TRBV12-4; CDR3 protein: CASRLGRPGAQHF
J gene: TRBJ1-2; V gene: TRBV9; CDR3 protein: CASSAGEPYGYTF
J gene: TRBJ1-6; V gene: TRBV6-2/TRBV6-3; CDR3 protein: CASSRESYYNSPLHF
J gene: TRBJ2-5; V gene: TRBV15; CDR3 protein: CATSRDSGGRGETQYF
J gene: TRBJ1-1; V gene: TRBV5-5; CDR3 protein: CASSFSTQGRTEAFF
J gene: TRBJ2-5; V gene: TRBV3-1; CDR3 protein: CASSQGPGTRETQYF
J gene: TRBJ1-5; V gene: TRBV5-6; CDR3 protein: CASSLAGSNQPQHF
J gene: TRBJ1-4; V gene: TRBV19; CDR3 protein: CASRPRAATNEKLFF
J gene: TRBJ1-1; V gene: TRBV12-3/TRBV12-4; CDR3 protein: CASITTAANTEAFF
J gene: TRBJ1-2; V gene: TRBV7-2; CDR3 protein: CASSPPTQGRGGYTF
J gene: TRBJ2-2; V gene: TRBV9; CDR3 protein: CASSTPGQGYTGELFF
J gene: TRBJ2-1; V gene: TRBV2; CDR3 protein: CASRAGTGFDEQFF
J gene: TRBJ2-1; V gene: TRBV3-1; CDR3 protein: CASSRSGSEQFF
J gene: TRBJ1-2; V gene: TRBV15; CDR3 protein: CATSRNQGVGGYTF
J gene: TRBJ2-1; V gene: TRBV2; CDR3 protein: CASSLMGQGGNEQFF
J gene: TRBJ1-1; V gene: TRBV29-1; CDR3 protein: CSVRQGATEAFF
J gene: TRBJ1-2; V gene: TRBV11-2; CDR3 protein: CASSPNRGRGGYGYTF
J gene: TRBJ2-5; V gene: TRBV18; CDR3 protein: CASSRAGDIQETQYF
J gene: TRBJ1-1; V gene: TRBV7-9; CDR3 protein: CASSDLTGETEAFF
J gene: TRBJ2-1; V gene: TRBV2; CDR3 protein: CASGRPYNEQFF